One T cell receptor beta chain is described in this entry. The data stem from a study of OX40 agonist ivuxolimab in advanced cancers. Only in-frame clones appear in the TCRdb table, and some are missing; sequencing was by immunoSEQ multiplex PCR. The repertoire consists of about 82,000 clones, with almost 90% occurring once and the leading ten covering approximately 0.71%. CDR1 is SNHLY and CDR2 is FYNNEI in the germline V gene. Trimming at V came to 6 bases and at J to 8 bases, leaving 8 bases not matched to a gene. This CDR3 is built from 14 residues. The chain couples TRBV2 to TRBJ2-7; 12 bases are shared with TRBD2. This specimen was CD4+ or CD8+ T cells sorted from blood, taken in a trial of the OX40 agonist ivuxolimab. The sequence was collected from an adult with an advanced solid tumor such as melanoma, head and neck, liver or kidney cancer. CDR3 amino acids: CASRETSGSFQQYF. CDR3 DNA sequence: TGTGCCAGCAGAGAGACTAGCGGGAGCTTTCAGCAGTACTTC.